This T cell receptor (beta chain) was sequenced in a study of T-cell reconstitution after alpha-beta-depleted transplantation in children. Study-level findings and limits: Expanded graft clones, several hundred of them, were reportedly the source of alpha-beta T cells about two months after transplant.

Trimming took 0 bases from V and 2 from J, leaving 8 bases between them. Germline CDR1 reads SGHRS; CDR2 reads YFSETQ. CDR3 length: 15 residues. As to this clonotype: Its specificity is not known.

The TCRbeta library was prepared with unique molecular identifiers. A single record per CDR3 protein comes from TCRdb applying MiXCR to the PCR reads. The sample includes just over 950,000 distinct CDR3 sequences, roughly 29% seen only once; the top ten take over 25%. The gene calls are TRBV5-1 and TRBJ1-4, with D perhaps TRBD1 (5 bases). The material sequenced was PBMCs, mostly from graft donor cells, taken 360 days after TCRalphabeta/CD19-depleted stem cell transplant. This clonotype was obtained from a boy under three years old who had a stem cell transplant for SCID, so the T cells may come from the graft donor. The CDR3 sequence is CASSLEGRTNEKLFF. CDR3 nucleotide sequence: TGCGCCAGCAGCTTGGAGGGACGGACTAATGAAAAACTGTTTTTT.